The rows below give T cell receptor beta chains drawn from one sample of a study of blood T cell repertoires in COVID-19. The method was immunoSEQ multiplex PCR; TCRdb's version includes in-frame clones alone and lacks a portion of them. Seen here are a few hundred thousand clones, about 90% observed once, and the top ten hold almost 9.5%. Sequenced: PBMCs or T cells enriched from blood (not recorded which). These receptors all come from a woman younger than 45 who had recovered from COVID-19. Both conserved end residues are part of each CDR3. Each record gives: J gene, D gene, V gene, CDR3 length, clone size, CDR3 DNA, CDR3 protein. D genes are given only for firm matches. A clone size is listed for some rows: how often the clone was seen (once, few, many), or a class if it is expanded.

j_gene: TRBJ2-5; d_gene: TRBD1; v_gene: TRBV10-3; len: 14; abundance: -; CDR3nt: TGTGCCATCAGAGGGGGACAGGGGATCGAGACCCAGTACTTC; CDR3aa: CAIRGGQGIETQYF
j_gene: TRBJ1-1; d_gene: -; v_gene: TRBV7-9; len: 14; abundance: -; CDR3nt: TGTGCCAGCAGCCCCCACACCCAGAACACTGAAGCTTTCTTT; CDR3aa: CASSPHTQNTEAFF
j_gene: TRBJ2-3; d_gene: -; v_gene: TRBV18; len: 13; abundance: -; CDR3nt: TGTGCCAGCTCAGTTGCGAGCACAGATACGCAGTATTTT; CDR3aa: CASSVASTDTQYF
j_gene: TRBJ2-5; d_gene: TRBD2; v_gene: TRBV11-3; len: 15; abundance: -; CDR3nt: TGTGCCAGCAGCTTACAGGCGGGAGTGGGAGAGACCCAGTACTTC; CDR3aa: CASSLQAGVGETQYF
j_gene: TRBJ1-6; d_gene: TRBD1; v_gene: TRBV10-3; len: 13; abundance: -; CDR3nt: TGTGCCACGGAAGACAGGGGAAGTTCACCCCTCCACTTT; CDR3aa: CATEDRGSSPLHF
j_gene: TRBJ2-1; d_gene: -; v_gene: TRBV19; len: 17; abundance: once; CDR3nt: TGTGCCAGTAGTGGGTCCGGGACACTGTCAACCTACAATGAGCAGTTCTTC; CDR3aa: CASSGSGTLSTYNEQFF
j_gene: TRBJ2-1; d_gene: TRBD2; v_gene: TRBV11-2; len: 15; abundance: -; CDR3nt: TGTGCCAGCAGCCCTTTTGCGGGAGAGACCAATGAGCAGTTCTTC; CDR3aa: CASSPFAGETNEQFF
j_gene: TRBJ2-1; d_gene: TRBD2; v_gene: TRBV10-1; len: 15; abundance: -; CDR3nt: TGCGCCAGCAGTGAGAGTAGCGGGCCCTACAATGAGCAGTTCTTC; CDR3aa: CASSESSGPYNEQFF
j_gene: TRBJ2-1; d_gene: TRBD1; v_gene: TRBV28; len: 14; abundance: -; CDR3nt: TGTGCCAGCAGTTTACGGGACAGAAACAATGAGCAGTTCTTC; CDR3aa: CASSLRDRNNEQFF
j_gene: TRBJ2-7; d_gene: TRBD1; v_gene: TRBV10-3; len: 13; abundance: -; CDR3nt: TGTGCCATTGCCCGGGACAGGGATATCGAGCAGTACTTC; CDR3aa: CAIARDRDIEQYF
j_gene: TRBJ1-5; d_gene: -; v_gene: TRBV7-9; len: 15; abundance: -; CDR3nt: TGTGCCAGCAGCTTAGAAATCGGAGTATCACAGCCCCAGCATTTT; CDR3aa: CASSLEIGVSQPQHF
j_gene: TRBJ2-7; d_gene: -; v_gene: TRBV7-9; len: 15; abundance: -; CDR3nt: TGTGCCAGCAGCTTAGAGGCGGGAAGCTCCTACGAGCAGTACTTC; CDR3aa: CASSLEAGSSYEQYF
j_gene: TRBJ2-1; d_gene: -; v_gene: TRBV18; len: 18; abundance: -; CDR3nt: TGTGCCAGCTCACCAAATCCCTCCCGGACAGACACCAGTGCTGAGCAGTTCTTC; CDR3aa: CASSPNPSRTDTSAEQFF
j_gene: TRBJ1-1; d_gene: TRBD1; v_gene: TRBV13; len: 16; abundance: -; CDR3nt: TGTGCCAGCAGCCCAGAGGGGTGGGACAGGGGGACTGAAGCTTTCTTT; CDR3aa: CASSPEGWDRGTEAFF
j_gene: TRBJ2-7; d_gene: -; v_gene: TRBV11-3; len: 13; abundance: -; CDR3nt: TGTGCCAGCAGCTTATGGCGCTCGGGGGAGCAGTACTTC; CDR3aa: CASSLWRSGEQYF
j_gene: TRBJ2-7; d_gene: -; v_gene: TRBV11-2; len: 15; abundance: -; CDR3nt: TGTGCCAGCAGCCCCGCGGTTCATCTTACCTACGAGCAGTACTTC; CDR3aa: CASSPAVHLTYEQYF
j_gene: TRBJ1-5; d_gene: -; v_gene: TRBV4-1; len: 13; abundance: -; CDR3nt: TGCGCCAGCAGCCAAGAAAGGAGTCAGCCCCAGCATTTT; CDR3aa: CASSQERSQPQHF
j_gene: TRBJ1-2; d_gene: -; v_gene: TRBV19; len: 13; abundance: -; CDR3nt: TGTGCCAGTAGTATTCGAACAGGCGATGGCTACACCTTC; CDR3aa: CASSIRTGDGYTF
j_gene: TRBJ1-6; d_gene: TRBD1; v_gene: TRBV5-6; len: 14; abundance: few; CDR3nt: TGTGCCAGCAGCCAGACAGGGAGCACTTCACCCCTCCACTTT; CDR3aa: CASSQTGSTSPLHF
j_gene: TRBJ1-4; d_gene: TRBD1; v_gene: TRBV19; len: 16; abundance: once; CDR3nt: TGTGCCAGTAGGGTGACAGGGCGCCTTAATAATGAAAAACTGTTTTTT; CDR3aa: CASRVTGRLNNEKLFF
j_gene: TRBJ1-1; d_gene: TRBD1; v_gene: TRBV10-1; len: 13; abundance: -; CDR3nt: TGCGCCAGCAGTGGACAGGGAGTCACTGAAGCTTTCTTT; CDR3aa: CASSGQGVTEAFF
j_gene: TRBJ2-1; d_gene: TRBD2; v_gene: TRBV4-1; len: 16; abundance: -; CDR3nt: TGCGCCAGCAGCCAGTCGACTAGCGGGGTATACAATGAGCAGTTCTTC; CDR3aa: CASSQSTSGVYNEQFF
j_gene: TRBJ1-5; d_gene: TRBD1; v_gene: TRBV10-3; len: 14; abundance: -; CDR3nt: TGTGCCATCAGTGAACGGGACAGCCATCAGCCCCAGCATTTT; CDR3aa: CAISERDSHQPQHF
j_gene: TRBJ1-6; d_gene: -; v_gene: TRBV3-1/TRBV3-2; len: 14; abundance: -; CDR3nt: TGTGCCAGCAGCCAGGAGCCACAGGGAGAGACCCTCCACTTT; CDR3aa: CASSQEPQGETLHF
j_gene: TRBJ1-4; d_gene: -; v_gene: TRBV5-1; len: 14; abundance: -; CDR3nt: TGCGCCAGCAGCCGGACAGCAACTAATGAAAAACTGTTTTTT; CDR3aa: CASSRTATNEKLFF
j_gene: TRBJ1-1; d_gene: TRBD1; v_gene: TRBV19; len: 14; abundance: -; CDR3nt: TGTGCCAGTAGGCCTTCGATTGGGACAGGGGAAGCTTTCTTT; CDR3aa: CASRPSIGTGEAFF
j_gene: TRBJ2-1; d_gene: TRBD1; v_gene: TRBV5-1; len: 14; abundance: -; CDR3nt: TGCGCCAGCAGCTCTGGACAGGGTTTGAATGAGCAGTTCTTC; CDR3aa: CASSSGQGLNEQFF
j_gene: TRBJ2-7; d_gene: TRBD2; v_gene: TRBV9; len: 14; abundance: -; CDR3nt: TGTGCCAGCAGCCGGGAGGGAAATCGAGGGGAGCAGTACTTC; CDR3aa: CASSREGNRGEQYF
j_gene: TRBJ2-6; d_gene: -; v_gene: TRBV9; len: 16; abundance: -; CDR3nt: TGTGCCAGCAGCGTATCCCAGGGCTCTGGGGCCAACGTCCTGACTTTC; CDR3aa: CASSVSQGSGANVLTF
j_gene: TRBJ2-2; d_gene: TRBD2; v_gene: TRBV18; len: 15; abundance: -; CDR3nt: TGTGCCAGCTCACCTAGGACTAGCGTGTCCGGGGAGCTGTTTTTT; CDR3aa: CASSPRTSVSGELFF
j_gene: TRBJ2-7; d_gene: -; v_gene: TRBV7-2; len: 17; abundance: -; CDR3nt: TGTGCCAGCAGCTTAGAATTCCGTGCGTCGAGAAGCTACGAGCAGTACTTC; CDR3aa: CASSLEFRASRSYEQYF